The source of this TCR beta chain is a study of radiotherapy plus CTLA-4 blockade in lung cancer. Study information: In approximately 17% of patients, objective responses were seen; approximately 34% had disease control. Notes on the study in general: Early shifts in blood T cell clones, with interferon-beta, reportedly predicted response best. Among blood TCR repertoires after radiotherapy plus ipilimumab, tumor-derived clones expanded.

Sequenced by immunoSEQ multiplex PCR; TCRdb stores in-frame clones only, minus some. The repertoire has over 95,000 clones, roughly 74% of them found once; the top ten carry around 2.8%. Turning to this clone: Its antigen is currently unknown.

Trimming shortened V by 5 bases and J by 4 bases, and 17 bases separated the two germline ends. CDR3 length: 15 amino acids. The germline CDR1 and CDR2 sequences are SEHNR and FQNEAQ (reference sequence). The material was peripheral blood, obtained from a patient treated with radiotherapy plus ipilimumab. The sequence was obtained from a human donor with non-small cell lung cancer who had a partial response to radiotherapy plus ipilimumab. Some clones in this sample may be carry-over from other donors' samples. The chain combines TRBV7-9 with TRBJ1-2; D not certain. The CDR3 DNA reads TGTGCCAGCAGCCGCCTTGCTCAGTCCATCTATGGCTACACCTTC. Translated: CASSRLAQSIYGYTF.